This T cell receptor beta chain comes out of a study of T cell repertoires in cytomegalovirus infection. At the level of the study: Carrying CMV and the relevant HLA type showed in public TCR beta signatures.

CDR1 LGHDT and CDR2 YNNKEL come from the germline V gene (reference sequence). Trimming cost V 2 bases and J 10 bases, with 8 bases left between them. This CDR3 region has 11 residues. Points from the study as a whole: Predominance within the ex vivo response was attributable to HLA-C-restricted CMV-specific TCR beta clonotypes. Using cumulative public TCR beta family frequency, the authors identified those who carried CMV together with the relevant HLA.

On this clonotype: Its antigen remains unknown.

TCRdb redid the calling of the reads with MiXCR, one entry per CDR3 protein. The sample contains roughly 500,000 distinct CDR3 sequences, around 11% of which appear only once. The TCR comes from a human donor in good health (CMV status not recorded). Some clones in this sample may be carry-over from other donors' samples. The J gene is TRBJ1-1, the V gene TRBV3-1; weak D call: TRBD1 (5 bases). The sample taken for sequencing was PBMCs. The CDR3 sequence: CASSQYRRAFF. CDR3 nucleotides: TGTGCCAGCAGCCAATACAGGCGAGCTTTCTTT. Full variable domain (outside the CDR3, taken from reference TRBV3-1 and TRBJ1-1): DTAVSQTPKYLVTQMGNDKSIKCEQNLGHDTMYWYKQDSKKFLKIMFSYNNKELIINETVPNRFSPKSPDKAHLNLHINSLELGDSAVYFCASSQYRRAFFGQGTRLTVV.